Below are 25 T cell receptor beta chains sequenced from a single sample in a study of early T cells in non-severe SARS-CoV-2 infection. In TCRdb, the 5' RACE reads were re-called with MiXCR into one record per CDR3 protein. The sample holds approximately 74,000 distinct CDR3 sequences, 14% to 15% seen once. Source material: whole blood. The origin of the receptors is an adult who was a healthcare worker with PCR-confirmed SARS-CoV-2 infection or an uninfected control (not recorded which).

This clonotype was counted a few times. This chain links TRBV7-2 with TRBJ2-3; tentatively, D is TRBD1 (5 bases). Trimming stripped 2 bases from V and 0 bases from J, with 9 bases between. Germline values: CDR1 SGHTA, CDR2 FQGNSA. The CDR3 length is 15 residues. Here the CDR3 reads CASSLLTASTDTQYF. The CDR3 DNA follows: TGTGCCAGCAGCTTATTGACAGCCAGCACAGATACGCAGTATTTT.

The chain uses TRBV29-1 and TRBJ2-3; a possible D gene is TRBD2 (5 bases). CDR1 is SQVTM and CDR2 is ANQGSEA in the germline V gene. V was clipped by 6 bases and J by 1 base, with 14 bases between them. This CDR3 comprises 14 residues. The CDR3 here is CSVEGSARTDTQYF. CDR3 in DNA: TGCAGCGTAGAGGGAAGCGCCCGCACAGATACGCAGTATTTT.

The rearrangement links TRBV11-2 to TRBJ1-5; D call uncertain. V lost 3 bases and J lost 4, with 7 bases in between. Germline loops: CDR1 SGHAT, CDR2 FQNNGV. This CDR3 region has 13 residues. CDR3 in amino acids: CASSFSPNQPQHF. The CDR3 DNA follows: TGTGCCAGCAGCTTTTCACCAAATCAGCCCCAGCATTTT.

This rearrangement joins TRBV11-2 to TRBJ2-3; 9 bases are a match to TRBD1. V was clipped by 1 base and J by 1 base; unmatched bases: 6. The CDR3 is 17 residues long. From germline, CDR1 is SGHAT and CDR2 FQNNGV. CDR3 protein: CASSLASRDRGTDTQYF. For the CDR3, the DNA is TGTGCCAGCAGCTTAGCTTCTCGGGACAGGGGCACAGATACGCAGTATTTT.

This clonotype was recorded a few times. V gene TRBV20-1 combines with J gene TRBJ2-5; TRBD2 matches 13 bases. This CDR3 contains 14 residues. The V and J ends lost 4 bases and 4 bases, in that order; junction bases with no gene match: 3. The germline CDR1 and CDR2 sequences are DFQATT and SNEGSKA (reference sequence). The CDR3 nucleotides read TGCAGTGCTACCGGGACTAGCGGGGCAGAGACCCAGTACTTC. As protein: CSATGTSGAETQYF.

In its sample, this clonotype was seen a few times. The chain combines TRBV7-9 with TRBJ1-1, with D uncertain. V lost 1 base and J lost 1, with 10 bases in between. The CDR3 spans 15 residues. The germline gives CDR1 SEHNR, CDR2 FQNEAQ (reference sequence). CDR3 region: CASSLGAGKNTEAFF. The CDR3 DNA is TGTGCCAGCAGCTTAGGTGCTGGGAAGAACACTGAAGCTTTCTTT.

The chain employs TRBV7-2 and TRBJ2-5, with 7 bases identical to TRBD2. Germline loops: CDR1 SGHTA, CDR2 FQGNSA. J was trimmed by 5 bases and V by 8 bases; bases with no gene match: 8. This CDR3 comprises 13 residues. In DNA form, the CDR3 reads TGTGCCAGCGCCGGGGGGACCCGGGAGACCCAGTACTTC. This encodes CASAGGTRETQYF.

This chain connects TRBV5-1 to TRBJ1-2, with 8 positions matching TRBD1. Germline-derived CDR1 and CDR2 are SGHRS and YFSETQ. V lost 4 bases and J lost 4; bases outside the gene matches: 3. The CDR3 extends over 13 amino acids. The CDR3 reads CASSADRVYGYTF. CDR3 bases: TGCGCCAGCAGCGCGGACAGGGTCTATGGCTACACCTTC.

This clonotype has a handful of counts. The chain couples TRBV20-1 to TRBJ2-2; D gene ambiguous. The CDR3 extends over 11 amino acids. V was clipped by 0 bases and J by 7 bases, with 3 bases between them. Germline CDR1 reads DFQATT; CDR2 reads SNEGSKA (reference sequence). The CDR3 spells CSARDFGELFF. The CDR3, as DNA: TGCAGTGCTAGAGATTTCGGGGAGCTGTTTTTT.

V is TRBV2 and J is TRBJ2-3; D may be TRBD1 (6 bases). V was shortened by 6 bases and J by 0 bases, with 10 bases between the two germline ends. Germline-derived CDR1 and CDR2 are SNHLY and FYNNEI. CDR3 size: 14 residues. Here the CDR3 reads CASRDRISTDTQYF. CDR3 nucleotides: TGTGCCAGCAGAGACAGGATTAGCACAGATACGCAGTATTTT.

This clonotype was counted a few times. The chain carries TRBV28 and TRBJ1-3; tentatively, D is TRBD1 (6 bases). CDR3 length equals 14 residues. The V end was cut by 5 bases, the J end by 4 bases, with 12 bases between. Germline V gene data show CDR1 as MDHEN and CDR2 as SYDVKM. CDR3 protein: CASSQGLAGNTIYF. CDR3 nucleotide sequence: TGTGCCAGCAGTCAGGGGCTTGCAGGAAACACCATATATTTT.

V and J are TRBV12-3 or TRBV12-4 and TRBJ2-2; 9 bases fit TRBD2. The CDR3 has 15 amino acids. V was clipped by 10 bases and J by 8 bases; unmatched bases: 14. CDR3 DNA: TGTGCCATCAAGAACGCTAGCGGGGCGGCAGGGGAGCTGTTTTTT. Residues: CAIKNASGAAGELFF.

This sequence joins TRBV4-1 and TRBJ2-5; D not certain. The germline V gene has CDR1 MGHRA and CDR2 YSYEKL. This CDR3 region has 12 residues. Trimming cost V 0 bases and J 5 bases, with 4 bases left between them. The CDR3 reads CASSQDEETQYF. The CDR3, as DNA: TGCGCCAGCAGCCAAGATGAGGAGACCCAGTACTTC.

The table lists this clonotype with a few counts. This chain uses TRBV28 with TRBJ2-2; D gene ambiguous. CDR1 and CDR2 from the germline V gene are MDHEN and SYDVKM. The CDR3 has 15 amino acids. V dropped 3 bases and J dropped 5 bases, with 13 bases sitting between them. The DNA for the CDR3 is TGTGCCAGCAGTTTGCCCGTTCGAGCAACCGGGGAGCTGTTTTTT. Encoded protein: CASSLPVRATGELFF.

This clonotype showed up just a few times. V gene TRBV7-2 combines with J gene TRBJ2-5; no definite D call. The CDR3 extends over 14 amino acids. Trimming stripped 2 bases from V and 7 bases from J, with 14 bases between. In germline, CDR1 is SGHTA, CDR2 FQGNSA. CDR3 amino acids: CASSLTGTVATQYF. The CDR3 DNA reads TGTGCCAGCAGCTTAACCGGTACAGTTGCGACCCAGTACTTC.

The rearrangement joins TRBV20-1 to TRBJ2-7; tentative D call: TRBD1 (6 bases). Deletions cut 6 bases from V and 6 bases from J, with 12 bases between. CDR1 and CDR2 (germline): DFQATT, SNEGSKA (reference sequence). CDR3 length: 11 amino acids. CDR3 in DNA: TGCAGTGCAGCACAGGGAACCGAGCAGTACTTC. Protein sequence: CSAAQGTEQYF.

The DNA of the CDR3 is TGCGCCAGCAGCGATCTAGAGACCCAGTACTTC. Amino acid sequence: CASSDLETQYF. This chain uses TRBV5-1 with TRBJ2-5, with D uncertain. Germline CDR1 is SGHRS and CDR2 is YFSETQ. Trimming shortened V by 4 bases and J by 4 bases, and 5 bases separated the two germline ends. The CDR3 runs 11 residues.

This clonotype has a count of ten or more. The chain joins TRBV7-2 to TRBJ2-1, with 8 bases identical to TRBD2. The V gene's germline CDR1 is SGHTA and CDR2 FQGNSA. V trimming: 0 bases; J trimming: 9 bases; junction bases outside the gene matches: 7. The CDR3 loop spans 15 amino acids. CDR3 DNA sequence: TGTGCCAGCAGCTTAGCCCGGGGGGGCAATGGTGAGCAGTTCTTC. This encodes CASSLARGGNGEQFF.

This clonotype turned up a few times. This sequence joins TRBV11-1 and TRBJ2-6; possible D gene TRBD1, 5 bases. The CDR3 is 17 residues long. Germline V gene data show CDR1 as SGHAT and CDR2 as FQDESV (reference sequence). V dropped 2 bases and J dropped 2 bases, with 13 bases sitting between them. CDR3 in DNA: TGTGCCAGCAGCTTACGCCCAGGGTATCCTGGGGCCAACGTCCTGACTTTC. Its translation is CASSLRPGYPGANVLTF.

The V call is TRBV29-1, the J call TRBJ1-3; D not certain. Trimming removed 7 bases from V and 8 bases from J, with 12 bases in between. Germline values: CDR1 SQVTM, CDR2 ANQGSEA. The CDR3 length is 11 residues. For the CDR3, the DNA is TGCAGCGGCCTACGAGGGTACACCATATATTTT. Its protein product is CSGLRGYTIYF.

This clonotype has ten or more counts. This chain joins TRBV7-8 and TRBJ2-5, with D perhaps TRBD1 or TRBD2 (5 bases each). The CDR3 consists of 14 residues. CDR1 is SGHVS, CDR2 FQNEAQ, per germline. V lost 1 base and J 5 bases, leaving 11 bases between the germline ends. Here the CDR3 reads CASSLGGYQETQYF. CDR3 coding DNA: TGTGCCAGCAGCTTAGGGGGGTATCAGGAGACCCAGTACTTC.

Many counts were recorded for this clonotype. For the CDR3, the DNA is TGTGCCAGCAGCCAAGATCTAAGGGGATCCGGGGAGCTGTTTTTT. Residues: CASSQDLRGSGELFF. The rearrangement links TRBV3-1 to TRBJ2-2; D perhaps matches TRBD1 (5 bases). Trimming took off 0 bases at V and 6 bases at J, with 11 bases between the two ends. The CDR3 runs to 15 residues. CDR1 LGHDT and CDR2 YNNKEL come from the germline V gene (reference sequence).

This clonotype was counted a few times. The gene calls are TRBV2 and TRBJ1-1; no clear D gene. From germline, CDR1 is SNHLY and CDR2 FYNNEI. V was shortened by 6 bases and J by 0 bases, with 8 bases between the two germline ends. The CDR3 spans 13 residues. The CDR3 DNA follows: TGTGCCAGCAGACCTATTATGAACACTGAAGCTTTCTTT. This translates into CASRPIMNTEAFF.

The rearrangement joins TRBV29-1 to TRBJ2-7; 11 positions match TRBD2. Unmatched junction bases numbered 4, after V lost 6 bases and J lost 3 bases. Germline V gives CDR1 SQVTM, CDR2 ANQGSEA. The CDR3 is made up of 13 amino acids. DNA for the CDR3: TGCAGCGTGACGACTAGCGGGAACTACGAGCAGTACTTC. It yields the protein CSVTTSGNYEQYF.

The chain has TRBV6-2 or TRBV6-3 and TRBJ2-7; tentatively, D is TRBD1 or TRBD2 (5 bases each). The CDR3 is 13 amino acids. V gave up 7 bases and J gave up 7 bases, with 17 bases separating them. The germline CDR1 and CDR2 sequences are MNHEY and SVGEGT. CDR3 amino acids: CASKLGDRREQYF. CDR3 sequence (DNA): TGTGCCAGCAAACTGGGGGACCGGCGGGAGCAGTACTTC.